The next 22 T cell receptor beta chains were all read from a single sample in a study of blood T cell repertoires in COVID-19. Profiling relied on immunoSEQ multiplex PCR, and the TCRdb table lists in-frame clones only, not all of them. The sample lists 20,000 to 30,000 clones, 65% to 90% seen once, with about 25% in the top ten. Sequencing was done on a sample of peripheral blood. The receptors here all came from a human donor in a cohort sampled during active COVID-19.

The V and J genes are TRBV2 and TRBJ1-5; a weak D match, TRBD1 (6 bases). The V end was cut by 8 bases, the J end by 2 bases, with 13 bases between. Germline V gene sequence: CDR1 SNHLY, CDR2 FYNNEI. CDR3 length equals 14 residues. Here the CDR3 reads CASLQGLGNQPQHF. The CDR3 region has the DNA TGTGCCAGCTTGCAGGGGTTGGGCAATCAGCCCCAGCATTTT.

The chain recombines TRBV14 with TRBJ2-5, with 13 nucleotides matching TRBD2. J was trimmed by 3 bases and V by 1 base; bases with no gene match: 8. CDR1 and CDR2 (germline): SGHDN, FVKESK. The CDR3 extends over 18 amino acids. The CDR3 region is CASSQGPDGTSGEETQYF. The CDR3 bases are TGTGCCAGCAGCCAAGGCCCGGACGGGACTAGCGGGGAAGAGACCCAGTACTTC.

The chain is built from TRBV19 and TRBJ2-2; possible D gene TRBD2, 6 bases. The length of the CDR3 is 17 residues. V lost 6 bases and J lost 4, with 21 bases in between. CDR1 is LNHDA, CDR2 SQIVND, per germline (reference sequence). CDR3 region: CASSPFRGVRGTGELFF. CDR3 DNA sequence: TGTGCCAGTAGCCCTTTTCGCGGGGTGCGAGGCACCGGGGAGCTGTTTTTT.

This chain joins TRBV7-2 and TRBJ2-7, with 7 bases aligning to TRBD2. The CDR3 has 15 residues. Trimming took 2 bases from V and 0 from J; bases not matched to a gene: 4. Germline V gene lookup returns CDR1 SGHTA and CDR2 FQGNSA. CDR3 DNA: TGTGCCAGCAGCTTATGGGAGGGGTCCTCCTACGAGCAGTACTTC. The encoded protein is CASSLWEGSSYEQYF.

The rearrangement joins TRBV27 to TRBJ2-3, with TRBD2 matching over 14 bases. V gave up 2 bases and J gave up 0 bases; unmatched junction bases: 10. The CDR3 has 20 amino acids. The germline CDR1 and CDR2 sequences are MNHEY and SMNVEV (reference sequence). The CDR3 reads CASSLVGGLAGGRSTDTQYF. As DNA, the CDR3 is TGTGCCAGCAGTTTAGTGGGTGGACTAGCGGGAGGCCGGAGCACAGATACGCAGTATTTT.

This clone was seen only once. V usage is TRBV30 and J usage is TRBJ2-7, with a possible D match to TRBD2 (5 bases). Germline assignment: CDR1 GTSNPN and CDR2 SVGIG (reference sequence). Between the trimmed V and J ends, which lost 3 bases and 3 bases, there was a span of 15 bases. The CDR3 is 14 residues long. In nucleotides, the CDR3 is TGTGCCTGGAGAATAGGAGGTTCCGGCTACGAGCAGTACTTC. Its translation is CAWRIGGSGYEQYF.

The genes are TRBV4-1 and TRBJ2-1; a weak D match, TRBD1 (6 bases). Trimming removed 3 bases from V and 5 bases from J, with 11 bases in between. CDR3 length: 14 residues. The germline CDR1 and CDR2 sequences are MGHRA and YSYEKL. CDR3 sequence (DNA): TGCGCCAGCAGCCATACAGGGACAAACAATGAGCAGTTCTTC. Translated: CASSHTGTNNEQFF.

The rearrangement uses TRBV24-1 and TRBJ2-7, with 8 nucleotides matching TRBD1. J gave up 7 bases and V 5 bases, and 12 bases lay outside the gene matches. Germline V gene sequence: CDR1 KGHDR, CDR2 SFDVKD. The CDR3 has 15 amino acids. In DNA form, the CDR3 reads TGTGCCACCAGTGGATCCGAGACAGGGGTCGGAGAGCAGTACTTC. It yields the protein CATSGSETGVGEQYF.

The V call is TRBV18, the J call TRBJ2-5; 9 bases match TRBD2. The CDR3 runs to 15 residues. Germline V CDR1 and CDR2: KGHSH, LQKENI. Trimming cost V 3 bases and J 5 bases; bases outside gene matches: 7. For the CDR3, the DNA is TGTGCCAGCTCACCTAATAGCGGGAGCCCGGAGACCCAGTACTTC. It is translated as CASSPNSGSPETQYF.

This clone was recorded only once. This rearrangement joins TRBV7-2 to TRBJ2-2; D remains ambiguous. The CDR3 has 16 amino acids. CDR1 is SGHTA, CDR2 FQGNSA, per germline. Between the trimmed V and J ends, which lost 5 bases and 7 bases, there was a span of 20 bases. As DNA, the CDR3 is TGTGCCAGCAGCCCAACTCGCCACTCAACAGACGGGGAGCTGTTTTTT. Protein product: CASSPTRHSTDGELFF.

In DNA form, the CDR3 reads TGTGCCAGCAGTGACCGGGAGGGCTATGGCTACACCTTC. This gives the protein CASSDREGYGYTF. This rearrangement joins TRBV6-1 to TRBJ1-2; D unclear. Germline CDR1 is MNHNS and CDR2 is SASEGT. The CDR3 is 13 residues long. The V end was cut by 3 bases, the J end by 4 bases, with 9 bases between.

The chain employs TRBV29-1 and TRBJ2-2; D ambiguous. Looked up from germline, CDR1 is SQVTM and CDR2 is ANQGSEA. The V and J ends lost 3 bases and 3 bases respectively, with 5 bases between them. The CDR3 has 12 amino acids. The CDR3 loop is CSVESYTGELFF. CDR3 bases: TGCAGCGTTGAGAGCTACACCGGGGAGCTGTTTTTT.

V gene TRBV18 combines with J gene TRBJ2-1; tentatively, D is TRBD1 (5 bases). The CDR3 consists of 13 residues. Germline assignment: CDR1 KGHSH and CDR2 LQKENI. Trimming removed 0 bases at V and 9 bases at J, with 9 bases between. CDR3 residues: CASSPPPGPEQFF. DNA of the CDR3: TGTGCCAGCTCACCACCGCCAGGGCCTGAGCAGTTCTTC.

The chain has TRBV5-6 and TRBJ1-3; D is unclear. The germline gives CDR1 SGHDT, CDR2 YYEEEE. Trimming removed 1 base from V and 0 bases from J, with 5 bases in between. CDR3 length equals 14 residues. CDR3 DNA: TGTGCCAGCAGCTTGATATTCTCTGGAAACACCATATATTTT. Residues: CASSLIFSGNTIYF.

The chain employs TRBV6-5 and TRBJ1-5; D perhaps matches TRBD1 (6 bases). Germline V gives CDR1 MNHEY, CDR2 SVGAGI. V was clipped by 4 bases and J by 2 bases, with 12 bases between them. The length of the CDR3 is 15 residues. The DNA of the CDR3 is TGTGCCAGCAGTTCTCTGACAGGAGGCAATCAGCCCCAGCATTTT. Amino acids: CASSSLTGGNQPQHF.

V gene TRBV27 combines with J gene TRBJ1-5; D is undetermined. This CDR3 is built from 12 residues. V was clipped by 6 bases and J by 2 bases, with 5 bases between them. CDR1 MNHEY and CDR2 SMNVEV come from the germline V gene (reference sequence). CDR3 region: CASRERNQPQHF. CDR3 DNA sequence: TGTGCCAGCAGGGAGCGCAATCAGCCCCAGCATTTT.

V usage is TRBV19 and J usage is TRBJ1-1; D unresolved. Trimming removed 5 bases from V and 1 base from J, with 5 bases in between. Germline CDR1 is LNHDA and CDR2 is SQIVND (reference sequence). The CDR3 totals 12 residues. The CDR3 bases are TGTGCCAGTAGTTTCAGGAACACTGAAGCTTTCTTT. Its protein product is CASSFRNTEAFF.

The rearrangement links TRBV4-1 to TRBJ1-5; 9 bases fit TRBD1. Trimming took 4 bases from V and 7 from J; bases not matched to a gene: 5. The CDR3 is 14 amino acids. In germline, CDR1 is MGHRA, CDR2 YSYEKL. CDR3 amino acids: CASSLQGTGQPQHF. The CDR3 nucleotides are TGCGCCAGCAGCCTACAGGGGACAGGGCAGCCCCAGCATTTT.

This clone was recorded only once. The gene calls are TRBV5-5 and TRBJ1-4, with 10 bases identical to TRBD1. This CDR3 comprises 14 residues. Losses at the gene ends were 4 bases for V and 5 bases for J; bases not matched to a gene: 2. CDR1 and CDR2 from the germline V gene are SGHKS and YYEKEE (reference sequence). Written as DNA, the CDR3 is TGTGCCAGCAGCCCGGGACAGGGGAATGAAAAACTGTTTTTT. This codes for CASSPGQGNEKLFF.

The rearrangement uses TRBV5-1 and TRBJ1-3; no clear D. This CDR3 region has 12 residues. The V and J ends lost 7 bases and 4 bases respectively, with 9 bases between them. The V gene's germline CDR1 is SGHRS and CDR2 YFSETQ. The CDR3 DNA is TGCGCCAGCTACGGAGGGGGAAACACCATATATTTT. Translating it yields CASYGGGNTIYF.

Here the CDR3 DNA reads TGTGCCAGCAGCCCGGGAGCCGGGAACGAGCAGTACTTC. It encodes CASSPGAGNEQYF. This chain joins TRBV7-3 and TRBJ2-7; possibly TRBD2 for D (6 bases). Per germline, CDR1 SGHTA and CDR2 FQGTGA. V was pared by 5 bases and J by 5 bases, with 13 bases between. The CDR3 extends over 13 amino acids.

The chain carries TRBV6-5 and TRBJ2-3; D might be TRBD1 (6 bases). V lost 10 bases, J lost 10 bases, and 24 bases lay in between. The CDR3 sequence is 14 residues long. The germline CDR1 and CDR2 sequences are MNHEY and SVGAGI. The CDR3 loop reads CATAPTGVESPQYF. The DNA of the CDR3 is TGTGCCACCGCGCCGACAGGCGTCGAAAGCCCGCAGTATTTT.